Below are 18 T cell receptor beta chains sequenced from a single sample in a study of T cells in localized non-small cell lung cancer. Assay used: immunoSEQ multiplex PCR; TCRdb lists only in-frame clones, some missing. The table shows approximately 21,000 clones, with around nine tenths occurring only once. This specimen was peripheral blood, taken before any cancer treatment. The source is a male donor aged 60 or over with stage I lung adenocarcinoma.

This chain joins TRBV7-8 and TRBJ2-2; D remains ambiguous. Deletions cut 5 bases from V and 7 bases from J, with 8 bases between. This CDR3 region has 12 residues. Germline values: CDR1 SGHVS, CDR2 FQNEAQ. As DNA, the CDR3 is TGTGCCAGCAGCCTAGGAGTCGGGGAGCTGTTTTTT. Its translation: CASSLGVGELFF.

This chain connects TRBV19 to TRBJ2-1, with D tentatively TRBD2 (6 bases). The CDR3 covers 15 residues. V was pared by 3 bases and J by 4 bases, with 13 bases between. CDR1 and CDR2 (germline): LNHDA, SQIVND (reference sequence). CDR3 region: CASSIHRGGYNEQFF. The DNA for the CDR3 is TGTGCCAGTAGTATCCACCGCGGAGGGTACAATGAGCAGTTCTTC.

The chain links TRBV7-2 to TRBJ2-2; D not certain. CDR1 SGHTA and CDR2 FQGNSA come from the germline V gene. V dropped 5 bases and J dropped 5 bases, with 15 bases sitting between them. The CDR3 contains 15 residues. The CDR3 spells CASSPYLLYTGELFF. The DNA for the CDR3 is TGTGCCAGCAGCCCTTACCTGCTTTATACCGGGGAGCTGTTTTTT.

The rearrangement links TRBV30 to TRBJ1-4; TRBD1 matches at 8 bases. Germline CDR1 reads GTSNPN; CDR2 reads SVGIG (reference sequence). The CDR3 consists of 15 residues. J was trimmed by 5 bases and V by 3 bases; bases with no gene match: 8. The CDR3 sequence is CAWSAQTGENEKLFF. For the CDR3, the DNA is TGTGCCTGGAGCGCCCAGACAGGGGAAAATGAAAAACTGTTTTTT.

This clone was detected a few times. The chain has TRBV5-4 and TRBJ2-7; 7 bases are shared with TRBD1. The CDR3 totals 13 residues. Germline V lookup: CDR1 SGHNT, CDR2 YYREEE (reference sequence). V shed 4 bases, J shed 5 bases, and the junction held 6 bases outside the gene matches. Here the CDR3 DNA reads TGTGCCAGCAGCCCGAACACAGGGGACGAGCAGTACTTC. It codes for CASSPNTGDEQYF.

The chain combines TRBV4-1 with TRBJ2-6; D remains ambiguous. This CDR3 comprises 15 residues. The V gene's germline CDR1 is MGHRA and CDR2 YSYEKL. V gave up 0 bases and J gave up 0 bases, with 3 bases separating them. The CDR3, as DNA: TGCGCCAGCAGCCAAGACAGCTCTGGGGCCAACGTCCTGACTTTC. This translates into CASSQDSSGANVLTF.

This clone appeared a single time. The chain joins TRBV7-2 to TRBJ2-1; D tentatively reads TRBD1 or TRBD2 (5 bases each). The length of the CDR3 is 15 residues. The V and J ends lost 1 base and 5 bases respectively, with 12 bases between them. Germline V gene data show CDR1 as SGHTA and CDR2 as FQGNSA. The CDR3 spells CASSLVGDKDNEQFF. CDR3 coding DNA: TGTGCCAGCAGCTTAGTGGGGGATAAAGACAATGAGCAGTTCTTC.

This sequence joins TRBV7-2 and TRBJ2-7; maybe TRBD1 (5 bases). Germline V CDR1 and CDR2: SGHTA, FQGNSA. V lost 1 base, J lost 0 bases, and 7 bases lay in between. The CDR3 consists of 14 residues. CDR3 nucleotides: TGTGCCAGCAGCTTAGAGGGGAACTCCTACGAGCAGTACTTC. This translates into CASSLEGNSYEQYF.

This clone was found a few times. The gene calls are TRBV4-3 and TRBJ2-3; D might be TRBD1 (6 bases). Trimming left V 0 bases short and J 2 bases short, with 9 bases between. CDR1 and CDR2 from the germline V gene are LGHNA and YSLEER. The CDR3 totals 15 residues. The CDR3 region has the DNA TGCGCCAGCAGCCAAGAAAACAGGGTCACAGATACGCAGTATTTT. It translates to CASSQENRVTDTQYF.

The chain employs TRBV19 and TRBJ2-1; D assignment may be TRBD1 or TRBD2 (6 bases each). V was pared by 7 bases and J by 7 bases, with 23 bases between. Germline CDR1 LNHDA, CDR2 SQIVND (reference sequence). The CDR3 is made up of 16 amino acids. The CDR3 region is CASKGGSLGTENEQFF. CDR3 DNA: TGTGCCAGTAAGGGGGGCTCGTTAGGGACTGAGAATGAGCAGTTCTTC.

V is TRBV25-1 and J is TRBJ1-2; D is undetermined. The CDR3 contains 15 residues. The V end lost 0 bases, the J end lost 8 bases, and 16 bases lay between the germline ends. Germline V lookup: CDR1 MGHDK, CDR2 SYGVNS. CDR3 bases: TGTGCCAGCAGTGAATATGGCAGTGGGGTCTACGGCTACACCTTC. Translated: CASSEYGSGVYGYTF.

V gene TRBV5-1 combines with J gene TRBJ2-5, with 8 nucleotides matching TRBD1. The CDR3 sequence is 14 residues long. Per the germline V gene, CDR1 is SGHRS and CDR2 is YFSETQ. Unmatched junction bases numbered 5, after V lost 3 bases and J lost 4 bases. The CDR3: CASSSRGQGETQYF. CDR3 sequence (DNA): TGCGCCAGCAGCTCCAGGGGGCAAGGAGAGACCCAGTACTTC. Looking up the rest from reference TRBV5-1 and TRBJ2-5 gives the full variable domain: KAGVTQTPRYLIKTRGQQVTLSCSPISGHRSVSWYQQTPGQGLQFLFEYFSETQRNKGNFPGRFSGRQFSNSRSEMNVSTLELGDSALYLCASSSRGQGETQYFGPGTRLLVL.

The chain is built from TRBV30 and TRBJ1-3, with a weak D call TRBD1 (5 bases). Between the trimmed V and J ends, which lost 0 bases and 0 bases, there was a span of 9 bases. CDR3 size: 15 residues. Germline CDR1 GTSNPN, CDR2 SVGIG (reference sequence). For the CDR3, the DNA is TGTGCCTGGAGTGTAGGGGCTATCTCTGGAAACACCATATATTTT. The encoded protein is CAWSVGAISGNTIYF.

The CDR3 is CASSLYVAGGSDAEQYF. CDR3 nucleotides: TGTGCCAGCAGCCTCTATGTAGCGGGAGGGTCGGATGCCGAGCAGTACTTC. This chain joins TRBV7-8 and TRBJ2-7; 11 nucleotides align to TRBD2. CDR1 SGHVS and CDR2 FQNEAQ come from the germline V gene. This CDR3 region has 17 residues. V shed 5 bases and J 6 bases; nucleotides not matched to a gene: 15.

The chain is built from TRBV28 and TRBJ1-3, with D unresolved. V was trimmed by 2 bases and J by 1 base, leaving 9 bases between them. This CDR3 has 15 amino acids. The germline V gene encodes CDR1 MDHEN and CDR2 SYDVKM. This CDR3 is CASSLRRSSGNTIYF. CDR3 sequence (DNA): TGTGCCAGCAGTTTACGTAGGAGTTCTGGAAACACCATATATTTT.

V and J are TRBV5-1 and TRBJ1-4; D possibly corresponds to TRBD1 (5 bases). The CDR3 consists of 14 residues. Germline CDR1 SGHRS, CDR2 YFSETQ. V was clipped by 4 bases and J by 7 bases, with 14 bases between them. Here the CDR3 DNA reads TGCGCCAGCAGCCTTGCGCGAGGGGCTGAAAAACTGTTTTTT. This translates into CASSLARGAEKLFF. Full variable domain (rest looked up from reference TRBV5-1 and TRBJ1-4): KAGVTQTPRYLIKTRGQQVTLSCSPISGHRSVSWYQQTPGQGLQFLFEYFSETQRNKGNFPGRFSGRQFSNSRSEMNVSTLELGDSALYLCASSLARGAEKLFFGSGTQLSVL.

The chain recombines TRBV28 with TRBJ1-6, with no clear D. Germline assignment: CDR1 MDHEN and CDR2 SYDVKM. The CDR3 contains 15 residues. V was cut by 7 bases and J by 4 bases, with 14 bases left in between. CDR3 protein: CASNHGPLYNSPLHF. CDR3 bases: TGTGCCAGCAACCACGGACCCCTTTATAATTCACCCCTCCACTTT. Variable domain in full (rest from reference TRBV28 and TRBJ1-6): DVKVTQSSRYLVKRTGEKVFLECVQDMDHENMFWYRQDPGLGLRLIYFSYDVKMKEKGDIPEGYSVSREKKERFSLILESASTNQTSMYLCASNHGPLYNSPLHFGNGTRLTVT.

The gene calls are TRBV7-2 and TRBJ2-2; D ambiguous. Germline CDR1 and CDR2: SGHTA and FQGNSA. The CDR3 sequence is 16 residues long. Trimming took 5 bases from V and 2 from J, leaving 15 bases between them. CDR3 amino acids: CASSIQLLLNTGELFF. CDR3 nucleotide sequence: TGTGCCAGCAGCATTCAGCTGCTATTAAACACCGGGGAGCTGTTTTTT.